Listed below are T cell receptor beta chains from one sample, sequenced in a study of T cells in tuberculosis. Data came from immunoSEQ multiplex PCR; TCRdb stores just in-frame clones and leaves some out. The sample includes about 35,000 clones, approximately 93% of them seen just once. Sequenced: PBMCs. Source of these receptors: a donor between 10 and 35 years old with latent tuberculosis or without tuberculosis infection. Each CDR3 is given with its conserved first and last residue. The order of the fields is CDR3 DNA, CDR3 protein, CDR3 length, clone size, J gene, V gene, D gene. A D gene is named only where the DNA matches it firmly. Clone sizes are given selectively: once, few, many, or a class where the clone is expanded.

TGTGCCAGCAGCTTATCGGCGGGACAGATACACAATGAGCAGTTCTTC | CASSLSAGQIHNEQFF | 16 | . | TRBJ2-1 | TRBV7-9 | .
TGTGCCTGGAGTCCAGGTAGCGGGGAAGCTTTCTTT | CAWSPGSGEAFF | 12 | . | TRBJ1-1 | TRBV30 | .
TGCGCCAGCAGCTTCGGACAGGGGGGCGTAGATACGCAGTATTTT | CASSFGQGGVDTQYF | 15 | . | TRBJ2-3 | TRBV5-1 | TRBD1
TGTGCCAGTAGTAAGGGGGACTATGGCTACACCTTC | CASSKGDYGYTF | 12 | . | TRBJ1-2 | TRBV19 | .
TGCGCCAGCAGCCTCACGGGACAGGGCTCCTACGAGCAGTACTTC | CASSLTGQGSYEQYF | 15 | . | TRBJ2-7 | TRBV4-1 | TRBD1
TGTGCCAGCAAGAACCTGACAGGGGCTCCCTACGAGCAGTACTTC | CASKNLTGAPYEQYF | 15 | . | TRBJ2-7 | TRBV2 | TRBD1
TGTGCCAGTAGTCAGCAGGGGGACTCCTACGAGCAGTACTTC | CASSQQGDSYEQYF | 14 | . | TRBJ2-7 | TRBV19 | TRBD1
TGTGCCAGCAGCTTAGGACAGCACTCTGGAAACACCATATATTTT | CASSLGQHSGNTIYF | 15 | . | TRBJ1-3 | TRBV7-9 | .
TGTGCCAGCAGTGCGACTAGCGGGGGGGCCGACGAGCAGTACTTC | CASSATSGGADEQYF | 15 | few | TRBJ2-7 | TRBV2 | TRBD2
TGTGCCAGCAGCTTGGATCCCGGTTATCAAGAGACCCAGTACTTC | CASSLDPGYQETQYF | 15 | . | TRBJ2-5 | TRBV5-5 | .
TGTGCCAGCAGCTTAGCCGACCAGGGGGCGCGAGCTTTCTTT | CASSLADQGARAFF | 14 | . | TRBJ1-1 | TRBV7-8 | TRBD1
TGTGCCAGCAGTGAAGGGGGACAGGGTGAGGCCGGGGAGCTGTTTTTT | CASSEGGQGEAGELFF | 16 | . | TRBJ2-2 | TRBV2 | TRBD1
TGTGCCAGCAGTTATCGGGGGTCCTACGAGCAGTACTTC | CASSYRGSYEQYF | 13 | . | TRBJ2-7 | TRBV27 | .
TGTGCCAGTAGTCCCGGAGAGTCTCAGCCCCAGCATTTT | CASSPGESQPQHF | 13 | . | TRBJ1-5 | TRBV19 | .
TGTGCCAGCAGTAAAGGGACAGTTTTAAAGGGGGTTGACGAGACCCAGTACTTC | CASSKGTVLKGVDETQYF | 18 | . | TRBJ2-5 | TRBV25-1 | TRBD1
TGTGCCAGTAGTATTGAGCGGACAGCTGGCTACACCTTC | CASSIERTAGYTF | 13 | few | TRBJ1-2 | TRBV19 | .
TGCAGCGTTGGAACAGGGGGCCGGGCGAACACCGGGGAGCTGTTTTTT | CSVGTGGRANTGELFF | 16 | . | TRBJ2-2 | TRBV29-1 | TRBD1
TGCGCCAGCAGCCTAGGGGGACAGAGTGGGAATGAGCAGTTCTTC | CASSLGGQSGNEQFF | 15 | . | TRBJ2-1 | TRBV5-1 | TRBD1
TGTGCCAGCAGTGAAGGGAGGACAGGGGGCTATGGCTACACCTTC | CASSEGRTGGYGYTF | 15 | . | TRBJ1-2 | TRBV6-1 | TRBD1
TGTGCCAGCTCACCACCCGACAGGACGAACACCGGGGAGCTGTTTTTT | CASSPPDRTNTGELFF | 16 | . | TRBJ2-2 | TRBV18 | .
TGTGCCAGCTCATCCGGGGGAGAGGCAGGGTTGAATTCACCCCTCCACTTT | CASSSGGEAGLNSPLHF | 17 | . | TRBJ1-6 | TRBV18 | .
TGTGCCAGCAGCCCAACGGCTACAGGGACAGCGCAGCCCCAGCATTTT | CASSPTATGTAQPQHF | 16 | . | TRBJ1-5 | TRBV27 | TRBD1
TGCGCCAGCAGCCCTTTGCCGGGGAATCAGCCCCAGCATTTT | CASSPLPGNQPQHF | 14 | . | TRBJ1-5 | TRBV4-3 | .
TGTGCCAGCAGTGAATTTGACAGCGTTTTGCGTACCTTCTTC | CASSEFDSVLRTFF | 14 | . | TRBJ2-1 | TRBV6-1 | .
TGTGCCAGCAGTGAAGCTACAGCCCTCAACGAAAAACTGTTTTTT | CASSEATALNEKLFF | 15 | . | TRBJ1-4 | TRBV6-1 | .
TGTGCCAGCATCACGGGGGGGCCCACAGATACGCAGTATTTT | CASITGGPTDTQYF | 14 | once | TRBJ2-3 | TRBV2 | TRBD2
TGCGCCAGCAGCCAAGACCCAGGGAGGGACTATGGCTACACCTTC | CASSQDPGRDYGYTF | 15 | . | TRBJ1-2 | TRBV4-1 | .
TGTGCCAGCAGCCCTGAGCTGAGCTCCTACAATGAGCAGTTCTTC | CASSPELSSYNEQFF | 15 | . | TRBJ2-1 | TRBV7-2 | .
TGTGCCAGCAGCTTCTCCCGGACAGGGAGTAATCAGCCCCAGCATTTT | CASSFSRTGSNQPQHF | 16 | once | TRBJ1-5 | TRBV13 | TRBD1
TGTGCCACCAGCAGAATGGGACAGGTGAATGAAAAACTGTTTTTT | CATSRMGQVNEKLFF | 15 | . | TRBJ1-4 | TRBV15 | TRBD1
TGTGCCATCAGACCCTATCAGGGGGGCACTGAAGCTTTCTTT | CAIRPYQGGTEAFF | 14 | . | TRBJ1-1 | TRBV10-3 | TRBD1
TGTGCCAGCAGCTTAGAGGATGGCTACACCTTC | CASSLEDGYTF | 11 | once | TRBJ1-2 | TRBV5-4 | .
TGCGCCAGCAGCCAAGACGCGAACAATGAGCAGTTCTTC | CASSQDANNEQFF | 13 | . | TRBJ2-1 | TRBV4-1 | .
TGTGCCAGCAGCCCGGACAGGGTTAATGAAAAACTGTTTTTT | CASSPDRVNEKLFF | 14 | . | TRBJ1-4 | TRBV7-8 | TRBD1
TGTGCCAGCAGTTCCCGACAGACAGATACGCAGTATTTT | CASSSRQTDTQYF | 13 | . | TRBJ2-3 | TRBV27 | .
TGTGCCAGCAGCGTAACCTATCTGGACGAGCAGTACTTC | CASSVTYLDEQYF | 13 | . | TRBJ2-7 | TRBV9 | .
TGTGCCAGCAGTTACGGGGGCGCACCCCTCCACTTT | CASSYGGAPLHF | 12 | once | TRBJ1-6 | TRBV6-5 | .
TGTGCCTGGGACAGGGATAGCAATCAGCCCCAGCATTTT | CAWDRDSNQPQHF | 13 | . | TRBJ1-5 | TRBV30 | TRBD1